This T cell receptor (beta chain) was sequenced in a study of shared clonotypes between healthy human individuals. Overall study: Donor ages ranged 18 to 49 years: a couple of women, a few men.

Some clones are missing from TCRdb's copy, which holds only in-frame ones; the method was immunoSEQ multiplex PCR. The top ten hold 0.4% to 0.45% of the sample, which has roughly 1.5 million clones, 98% seen once. Per germline, CDR1 MNHEY and CDR2 SVGAGI. The junction had 5 bases not matched to a gene; V was cut back by 6 bases and J by 0 bases. The CDR3 is 14 amino acids. This clonotype was sampled from a man aged 25 to 40 in good health. The rearrangement links TRBV6-5 to TRBJ2-7; 7 nucleotides align to TRBD1. The sequenced sample was naive CD4+ T cells sorted from blood. As for subset: CD45RA+ positively selected. Written as DNA, the CDR3 is TGTGCCAGCAGACAGGGGTCGAGCTCCTACGAGCAGTACTTC. Its protein is CASRQGSSSYEQYF.